The following is a T cell receptor (beta chain) sequence with its context. Antigen unknown. Following extraction, RNA underwent reverse transcription to cDNA, which served as the sequencing template. Profiling relied on immunoSEQ multiplex PCR, and the TCRdb table lists in-frame clones only, not all of them. Of some 110,000 clones listed, about 60% are singletons. The data were obtained in a study of CD8+ T cells in alopecia areata. Study-wide background: Tofacitinib was taken orally by treated patients, and the dose was 5 to 10 mg twice daily. Whole-study results and caveats: Normal skin contains resident alphabeta T cells, and these are also sequenced in scalp samples. Tofacitinib delivered significant drops in scalp clonality and in expanded CD8+ clones among the top 100.

The V gene's germline CDR1 is SEHNR and CDR2 FQNEAQ (reference sequence). Germline trimming cut 3 bases from V and 0 bases from J; bases unmatched to any gene: 4. The CDR3 covers 16 residues. As to treatment: oral pan-JAK inhibitor, 5-10 mg twice daily. Sorting separated CD4+ and CD8+ T cells out of PBMCs. The source of this sequence is a human donor with alopecia areata. This specimen consisted of CD8+ T cells sorted from blood, obtained at week 24, from a patient treated with tofacitinib. V is TRBV7-9 and J is TRBJ2-3, with TRBD2 matching 9 bases. The CDR3 sequence is CASSFLSGSSTDTQYF. DNA of the CDR3: TGTGCCAGCAGCTTCCTTAGCGGGAGCAGCACAGATACGCAGTATTTT.